The 16 T cell receptor beta chains reported below all come from one sample, sequenced in a study of cytomegalovirus exposure and HLA in healthy donors. Amplification used 60 Vbeta primers and 13 Jbeta primers. Profiling relied on immunoSEQ multiplex PCR, and the TCRdb table lists in-frame clones only, not all of them. The sample lists fewer than 200,000 clones, around 90% occurring once. Specimen: PBMCs. Source of these receptors: a boy aged 2 to 9 in good health and CMV-seronegative.

Worth noting for this clone: The junction differs from germline at one of its ends, possibly a read error. The rearrangement links TRBV6-1 to TRBJ2-7, with D uncertain. Germline CDR1 reads MNHNS; CDR2 reads SASEGT. The CDR3 has 10 residues. The CDR3, as DNA: TGTGCCAGCAGTGCGTGGAGTCTGCACTTC. Its protein is CASSAWSLHF.

V is TRBV19 and J is TRBJ2-1; 10 bases line up with TRBD2. Germline V CDR1 and CDR2: LNHDA, SQIVND (reference sequence). This CDR3 region has 18 residues. V trimming: 4 bases; J trimming: 7 bases; junction bases outside the gene matches: 16. The CDR3 DNA sequence: TGTGCCAGTAGTACGCGCTTTAGCGGGAGGCATTCAGCAAATGAGCAGTTCTTC. Translation gives CASSTRFSGRHSANEQFF. Combining the CDR3 with reference TRBV19 and TRBJ2-1 gives the whole variable domain DGGITQSPKYLFRKEGQNVTLSCEQNLNHDAMYWYRQDPGQGLRLIYYSQIVNDFQKGDIAEGYSVSREKKESFPLTVTSAQKNPTAFYLCASSTRFSGRHSANEQFFGPGTRLTVL.

This clone came up a few times. The chain employs TRBV5-1 and TRBJ2-7; 9 bases map to TRBD1. Germline lookup yields CDR1 SGHRS and CDR2 YFSETQ. This CDR3 is built from 14 residues. V dropped 4 bases and J dropped 2; count of bases not matched to a gene: 4. CDR3 sequence (DNA): TGCGCCAGCAGCAAGGGACAGGGAACCTACGAGCAGTACTTC. Translated, it gives CASSKGQGTYEQYF.

The chain couples TRBV7-3 to TRBJ2-1; TRBD2 might be the D (6 bases). This CDR3 is 15 amino acids long. The V and J ends lost 4 bases and 4 bases respectively, with 14 bases between them. Germline CDR1 is SGHTA and CDR2 is FQGTGA. CDR3 bases: TGTGCCAGCAGCTGGTCGAGTAGCGGATACAATGAGCAGTTCTTC. Protein sequence: CASSWSSSGYNEQFF. The whole variable domain, remainder taken from reference TRBV7-3 and TRBJ2-1, is GAGVSQTPSNKVTEKGKYVELRCDPISGHTALYWYRQSLGQGPEFLIYFQGTGAADDSGLPNDRFFAVRPEGSVSTLKIQRTERGDSAVYLCASSWSSSGYNEQFFGPGTRLTVL.

V is TRBV7-7 and J is TRBJ2-5; D is uncertain. V was clipped by 2 bases and J by 1 base, with 5 bases between them. The germline V gene has CDR1 SSHAT and CDR2 FNYEAQ (reference sequence). The CDR3 spans 13 residues. CDR3: CASSLFIQETQYF. DNA of the CDR3: TGTGCCAGCAGCTTATTTATCCAAGAGACCCAGTACTTC. The complete variable domain, with remaining parts taken from reference TRBV7-7 and TRBJ2-5, reads GAGVSQSPRYKVTKRGQDVTLRCDPISSHATLYWYQQALGQGPEFLTYFNYEAQPDKSGLPSDRFSAERPEGSISTLTIQRTEQRDSAMYRCASSLFIQETQYFGPGTRLLVL.

The chain couples TRBV28 to TRBJ2-7; D gene ambiguous. V was pared by 7 bases and J by 7 bases, with 17 bases between. The CDR3 spans 13 residues. Germline CDR1 is MDHEN and CDR2 is SYDVKM. The CDR3: CASIPQTPGEQYF. In nucleotides, the CDR3 is TGTGCCAGCATTCCGCAGACTCCCGGAGAGCAGTACTTC.

The table lists this clone with a count of one. The chain has TRBV27 and TRBJ2-7; possibly TRBD2 for D (7 bases). V gave up 6 bases and J gave up 3 bases, with 12 bases separating them. CDR3 length equals 13 residues. Germline V CDR1 and CDR2: MNHEY, SMNVEV (reference sequence). The chain's CDR3 is CASSIGGGYEQYF. CDR3 in DNA: TGTGCCAGCAGCATAGGGGGGGGCTACGAGCAGTACTTC.

The chain links TRBV7-2 to TRBJ1-1, with D tentatively TRBD1 (6 bases). This CDR3 spans 14 amino acids. V was trimmed by 2 bases and J by 3 bases, leaving 10 bases between them. Per germline, CDR1 SGHTA and CDR2 FQGNSA. The CDR3 DNA sequence: TGTGCCAGCAGCTTATATAAGGGGGACACTGAAGCTTTCTTT. Translated, it gives CASSLYKGDTEAFF.

This clone was detected once. The genes are TRBV6-1 and TRBJ2-1, with TRBD1 matching over 11 bases. V shed 2 bases and J 7 bases; nucleotides not matched to a gene: 7. Germline lookup yields CDR1 MNHNS and CDR2 SASEGT. The CDR3 length is 16 residues. CDR3 protein: CASSETRTGGWNEQFF. DNA for the CDR3: TGTGCCAGCAGTGAAACCAGGACAGGGGGCTGGAATGAGCAGTTCTTC.

J is TRBJ2-5 and V is TRBV19; D gene unclear. The CDR3 sequence is 14 residues long. The V and J ends lost 2 bases and 1 base respectively, with 8 bases between them. CDR1 and CDR2 (germline): LNHDA, SQIVND (reference sequence). Here the CDR3 reads CASSIPRRQETQYF. The CDR3 DNA reads TGTGCCAGTAGTATACCCCGTCGCCAAGAGACCCAGTACTTC. Based on the CDR3 plus reference TRBV19 and TRBJ2-5, the full variable domain is DGGITQSPKYLFRKEGQNVTLSCEQNLNHDAMYWYRQDPGQGLRLIYYSQIVNDFQKGDIAEGYSVSREKKESFPLTVTSAQKNPTAFYLCASSIPRRQETQYFGPGTRLLVL.

The chain combines TRBV30 with TRBJ1-5; TRBD1 agrees at 7 bases. CDR3 size: 13 residues. Trimming took 1 base from V and 5 from J; bases not matched to a gene: 2. Germline CDR1 is GTSNPN and CDR2 is SVGIG (reference sequence). CDR3 residues: CAWSGTGDQPQHF. Here the CDR3 DNA reads TGTGCCTGGAGTGGGACAGGAGATCAGCCCCAGCATTTT.

The J gene is TRBJ2-7, the V gene TRBV2; maybe TRBD2 (5 bases). Trimming left V 6 bases short and J 2 bases short, with 17 bases between. Germline-derived CDR1 and CDR2 are SNHLY and FYNNEI. The CDR3 length is 15 residues. The CDR3 reads CASRFEGGNPYEQYF. Here the CDR3 DNA reads TGTGCCAGCAGATTCGAAGGAGGTAATCCCTACGAGCAGTACTTC.

The CDR3 DNA follows: TGTGCCTGGACCATGACAGGCAACTATGGCTACACCTTC. Its protein product is CAWTMTGNYGYTF. The rearrangement links TRBV30 to TRBJ1-2, with D tentatively TRBD1 (6 bases). Germline values: CDR1 GTSNPN, CDR2 SVGIG (reference sequence). V dropped 4 bases and J dropped 2 bases, with 11 bases sitting between them. This CDR3 is built from 13 residues.

This chain joins TRBV28 and TRBJ2-7; possibly TRBD1 for D (5 bases). The CDR3 runs to 15 residues. Germline V gene data show CDR1 as MDHEN and CDR2 as SYDVKM. The V end was cut by 5 bases, the J end by 2 bases, with 16 bases between. The CDR3 DNA reads as TGTGCCAGCAGTCCTCAGGGATCTCTTACCTACGAGCAGTACTTC. As protein: CASSPQGSLTYEQYF.

The rearrangement joins TRBV19 to TRBJ2-2; 7 bases align to TRBD1. This CDR3 has 16 amino acids. Germline V gene sequence: CDR1 LNHDA, CDR2 SQIVND (reference sequence). The ends lost 5 bases at V and 0 bases at J; junction bases unmatched: 6. CDR3 sequence reads: CASSYWTGANTGELFF. The CDR3 nucleotides read TGTGCCAGTAGTTACTGGACAGGAGCGAACACCGGGGAGCTGTTTTTT.

The V gene is TRBV6-5, the J gene TRBJ2-7, with D perhaps matching TRBD2 (5 bases). The CDR3 consists of 14 residues. Germline-derived CDR1 and CDR2 are MNHEY and SVGAGI. Deletions cut 5 bases from V and 5 bases from J, with 16 bases between. The CDR3 is CASSLIQSGNEQYF. The CDR3 DNA follows: TGTGCCAGCAGTCTAATACAAAGCGGCAACGAGCAGTACTTC.